The clone carrying this T cell receptor (beta chain) was seen more than once but under ten times. The sample originates from a study of human T cells and chemical hapten exposure. A single record per CDR3 protein comes from TCRdb applying MiXCR to the RACE reads. The table has approximately 73,000 distinct CDR3 sequences, 10% seen once. Time point described: patch test 1, 2 weeks after DPC sensitization. This sample's treatment: therapeutic diphenylcyclopropenone sensitization with weekly scalp DPC. Looked up from germline, CDR1 is SGHNT and CDR2 is YENEEA. Trimming cost V 1 base and J 6 bases, with 15 bases left between them. There are 15 residues in the CDR3.

The source material was whole blood, sampled in connection with sensitization to the hapten diphenylcyclopropenone (DPC). The chain couples TRBV11-3 to TRBJ1-2; TRBD1 might be the D (6 bases). This receptor was obtained from a woman in her forties or fifties with alopecia areata. Some clones in this sample may be carry-over from other donors' samples. The CDR3 DNA reads TGTGCCAGCAGCTTAGTTGCCGGGGGCAGTCATGGCTACACCTTC. This encodes CASSLVAGGSHGYTF.